This T cell receptor (beta chain) was captured in a study of blood T cell repertoires in COVID-19. Original processing methods: By means of reference gene primer amplification, nucleated cell counts were estimated. TCRdb's table, derived via immunoSEQ multiplex PCR, lists solely in-frame clones and lacks some. D and trimming were read from the DNA, whereas the V and J calls and clone size are those reported in that table. Found here are more than 55,000 clones, 75% to 90% of them singletons; the top ten hold 15% to 20%. This CDR3 contains 15 residues. CDR1 MNHEY and CDR2 SVGEGT come from the germline V gene. Unmatched junction bases numbered 7, after V lost 1 base and J lost 5 bases.

The sequenced sample consisted of peripheral blood. This clonotype was obtained from a woman between 55 and 75 years old with COVID-19, enrolled during active disease. The V call is TRBV6-2 or TRBV6-3, the J call TRBJ2-5; 7 positions agree with TRBD1. CDR3 loop: CASSYLTGTGETQYF. The CDR3 DNA reads TGTGCCAGCAGTTACTTGACAGGGACCGGGGAGACCCAGTACTTC.